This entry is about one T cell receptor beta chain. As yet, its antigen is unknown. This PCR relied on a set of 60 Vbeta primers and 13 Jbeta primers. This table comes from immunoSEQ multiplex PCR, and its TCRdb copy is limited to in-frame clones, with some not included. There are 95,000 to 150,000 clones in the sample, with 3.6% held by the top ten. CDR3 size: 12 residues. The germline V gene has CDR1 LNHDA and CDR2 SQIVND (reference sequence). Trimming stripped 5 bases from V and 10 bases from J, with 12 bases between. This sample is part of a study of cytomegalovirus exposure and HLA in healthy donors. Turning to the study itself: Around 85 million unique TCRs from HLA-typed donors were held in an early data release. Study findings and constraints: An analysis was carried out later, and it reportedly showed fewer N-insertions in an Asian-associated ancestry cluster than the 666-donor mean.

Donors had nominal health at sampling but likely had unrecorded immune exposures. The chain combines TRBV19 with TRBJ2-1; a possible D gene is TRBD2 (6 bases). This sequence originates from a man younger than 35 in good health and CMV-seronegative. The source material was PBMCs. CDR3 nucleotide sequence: TGTGCCAGTAGTTTGATGCGGGGCGAGCAGTTCTTC. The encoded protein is CASSLMRGEQFF.